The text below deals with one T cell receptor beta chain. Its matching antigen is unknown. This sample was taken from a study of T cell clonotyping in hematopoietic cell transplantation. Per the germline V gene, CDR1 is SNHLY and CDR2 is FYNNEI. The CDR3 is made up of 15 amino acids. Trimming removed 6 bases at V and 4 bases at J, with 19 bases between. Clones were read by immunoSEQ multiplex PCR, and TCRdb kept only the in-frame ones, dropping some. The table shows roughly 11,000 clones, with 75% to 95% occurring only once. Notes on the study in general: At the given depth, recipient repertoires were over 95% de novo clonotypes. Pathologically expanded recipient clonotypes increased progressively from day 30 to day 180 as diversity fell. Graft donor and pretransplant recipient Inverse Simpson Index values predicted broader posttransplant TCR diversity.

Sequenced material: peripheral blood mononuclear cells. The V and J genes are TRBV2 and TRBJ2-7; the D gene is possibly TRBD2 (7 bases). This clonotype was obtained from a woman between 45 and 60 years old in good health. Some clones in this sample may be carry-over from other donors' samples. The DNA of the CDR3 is TGTGCCAGCAGAATAGGGGGGGGCCCCATATACGAGCAGTACTTC. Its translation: CASRIGGGPIYEQYF.